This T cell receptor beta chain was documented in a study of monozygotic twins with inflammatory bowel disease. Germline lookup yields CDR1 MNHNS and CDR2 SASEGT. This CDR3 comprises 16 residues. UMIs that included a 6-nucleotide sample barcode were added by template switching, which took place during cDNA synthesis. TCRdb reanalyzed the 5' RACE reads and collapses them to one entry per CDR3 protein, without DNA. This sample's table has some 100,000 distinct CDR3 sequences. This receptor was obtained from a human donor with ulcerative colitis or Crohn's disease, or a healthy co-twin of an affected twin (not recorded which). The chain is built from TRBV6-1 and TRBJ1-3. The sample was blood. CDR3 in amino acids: CASSPAGSSRWNTIYF.